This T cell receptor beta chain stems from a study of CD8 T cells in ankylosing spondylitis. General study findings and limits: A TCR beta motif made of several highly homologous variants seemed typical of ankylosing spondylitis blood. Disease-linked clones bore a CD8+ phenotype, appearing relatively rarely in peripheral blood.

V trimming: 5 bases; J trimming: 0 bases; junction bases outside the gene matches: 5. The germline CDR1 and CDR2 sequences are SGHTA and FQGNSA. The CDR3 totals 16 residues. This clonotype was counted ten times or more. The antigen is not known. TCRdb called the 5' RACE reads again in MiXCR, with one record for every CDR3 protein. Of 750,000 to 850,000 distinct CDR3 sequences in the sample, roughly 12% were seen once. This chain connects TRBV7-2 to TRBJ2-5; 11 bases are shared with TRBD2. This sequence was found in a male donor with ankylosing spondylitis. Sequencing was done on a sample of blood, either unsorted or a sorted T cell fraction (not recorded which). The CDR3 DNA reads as TGTGCCAGCAGCCAGTGGACTAGCGGGTACCAAGAGACCCAGTACTTC. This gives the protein CASSQWTSGYQETQYF.